Each of the 2 T cell receptor beta chains below was sequenced from the same sample in a study of T cell repertoires in cytomegalovirus infection. One entry per CDR3 protein results from TCRdb running MiXCR on the reads. The table has around 630,000 distinct CDR3 sequences, 20% to 25% seen once. Sequencing was performed on CD8+ T cells from PBMCs. The receptors here all came from a human donor in good health (CMV status not recorded). Some clones in this sample may be carry-over from other donors' samples.

The chain combines TRBV29-1 with TRBJ1-6; possibly TRBD1 for D (6 bases). The germline gives CDR1 SQVTM, CDR2 ANQGSEA. The germline V and J ends were trimmed by 4 bases and 8 bases, with 18 bases remaining between them. The CDR3 spans 15 residues. The CDR3 nucleotides read TGCAGCGTTGGCCGGGAACAGGGTATAGATTCACCCCTCCACTTT. Translating gives CSVGREQGIDSPLHF. The variable domain in full, with the rest retrieved from reference TRBV29-1 and TRBJ1-6, is SAVISQKPSRDICQRGTSLTIQCQVDSQVTMMFWYRQQPGQSLTLIATANQGSEATYESGFVIDKFPISRPNLTFSTLTVSNMSPEDSSIYLCSVGREQGIDSPLHFGNGTRLTVT.

DNA for the CDR3: TGTGCCAGCAGCTCGGCCAGGGCTTCCTACGAGCAGTACGTC. Its translation is CASSSARASYEQYV. The chain joins TRBV7-8 to TRBJ2-7; D perhaps matches TRBD1 (5 bases). Germline lookup yields CDR1 SGHVS and CDR2 FQNEAQ. V was pared by 4 bases and J by 1 base, with 11 bases between. This CDR3 spans 14 amino acids.